Sequencing of this T cell receptor beta chain was carried out in a study of CD8+CD57+ T cells in acquired aplastic anemia. Study-wide background: Around 3.5 ug was the average amount of DNA from sorted CD4+ and CD8+ cells. Findings and limits, study-wide: Controls and patients did not differ significantly in CD8+ Simpson's diversity.

Sequencing involved patients with CD8+CD57+ cell expansion previously shown by flow cytometry. Severe acquired aplastic anemia was the diagnosis recorded for all patients. As for this clonotype: Its antigen is still unknown.

Template material for TCR beta VDJ and CDR3 profiling consisted of genomic DNA. TCRdb processed the reads anew with MiXCR; each CDR3 protein has one entry. The sample lists under 200,000 distinct CDR3 sequences; 40% to 55% were seen once. This receptor was identified in a human donor with aplastic anemia. The specimen was sorted CD4+, CD8+, or CD8+CD57+ T cells (not recorded which) from PBMCs.

The DNA of the CDR3 is TGTGCCATCAAGGAGGGGCGCGGGTCAGATACGCAGTATTTT. It specifies CAIKEGRGSDTQYF. The J gene is TRBJ2-3, the V gene TRBV10-3; perhaps TRBD2 as D (6 bases). The CDR3 spans 14 residues. V was trimmed by 7 bases and J by 4 bases, leaving 15 bases between them. Germline CDR1 reads ENHRY; CDR2 reads SYGVKD.